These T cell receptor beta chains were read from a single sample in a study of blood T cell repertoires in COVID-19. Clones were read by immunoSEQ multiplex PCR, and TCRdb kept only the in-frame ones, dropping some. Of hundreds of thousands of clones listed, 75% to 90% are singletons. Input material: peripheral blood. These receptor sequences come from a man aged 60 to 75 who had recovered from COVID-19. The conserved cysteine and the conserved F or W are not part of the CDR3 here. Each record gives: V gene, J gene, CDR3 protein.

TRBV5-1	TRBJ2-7	ASSGLAGAASEQY
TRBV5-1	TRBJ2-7	ASSDSGGAREQY
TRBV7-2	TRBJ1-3	ASSLWASSGNTIY
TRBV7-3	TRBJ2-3	ASSLTPSGRVRTDTQY
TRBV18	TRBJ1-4	ASSPEMTAPNEKLF
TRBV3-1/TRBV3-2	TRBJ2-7	ASSPAPRGEQY
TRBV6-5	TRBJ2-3	ASSSGWSTDTQY
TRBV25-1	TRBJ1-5	ASSGVRTNQPQH
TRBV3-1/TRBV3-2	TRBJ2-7	ASSLGQGSDEQY
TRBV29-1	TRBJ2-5	SVEERGRETQY
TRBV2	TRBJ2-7	ASELAGGRNEQY
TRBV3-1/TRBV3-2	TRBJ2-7	ASSQAPRGVYEQY
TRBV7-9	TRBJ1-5	ASSFDTNQPQH
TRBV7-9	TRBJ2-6	ASSPAPGAGANVLT
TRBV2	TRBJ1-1	ASMGQGYTEAF
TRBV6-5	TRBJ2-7	ASSLSRAY
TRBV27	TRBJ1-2	ASSLGTGHGYT
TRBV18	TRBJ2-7	ASSPGQVNEQY
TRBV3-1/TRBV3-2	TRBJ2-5	ASSPVGGWGETQY
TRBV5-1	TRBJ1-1	ASSVTENTEAF
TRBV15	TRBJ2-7	ATSRGGTGGIEEQY
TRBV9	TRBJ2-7	ASSVGDSHYEQY
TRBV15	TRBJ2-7	ATSRDAGGSNEQY
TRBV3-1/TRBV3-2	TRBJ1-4	ASRGQGGNEKLF
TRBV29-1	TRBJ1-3	SVRGGDTIY
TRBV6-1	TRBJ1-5	ASSEVRSNQPQH
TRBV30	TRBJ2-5	AWSQGLAQETQY
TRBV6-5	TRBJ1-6	ASSSSRYDSPLH
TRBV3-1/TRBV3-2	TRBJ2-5	ASSPGGKRETQY
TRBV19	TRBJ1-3	ASREPQGAGGNTIY
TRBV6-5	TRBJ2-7	ASSYLQGATYEQY
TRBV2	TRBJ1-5	ASIPDRATGQPQH
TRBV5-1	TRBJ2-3	ASRLTTRTDTQY
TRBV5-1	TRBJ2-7	ASSLIQGPYEQY
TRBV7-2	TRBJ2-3	ASSLILAGGPFTDTQY
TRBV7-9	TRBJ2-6	ASSFLPGGGSGPNVLT
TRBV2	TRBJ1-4	ASRAPGFLNEKLF
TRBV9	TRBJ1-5	ASKIYRIGNQPQH
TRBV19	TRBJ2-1	ASSIEQTGNNEQF
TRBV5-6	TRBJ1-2	ASSRDILNYGYT
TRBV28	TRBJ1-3	ASTPPDRGNTIY
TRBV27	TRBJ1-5	ASSQTGIGLIGNQPQH
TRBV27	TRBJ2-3	ASSDQGYTDTQY
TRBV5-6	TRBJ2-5	ASSRQGETAQY
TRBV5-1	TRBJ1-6	ASSYTGDLTSPLH
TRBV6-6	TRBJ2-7	ASSRLRTAVLDEQY
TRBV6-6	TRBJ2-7	ASSSLRTAAAGEQY
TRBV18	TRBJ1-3	ASSPSIVRGSGNTIY
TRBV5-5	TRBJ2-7	ASSPTSGRADEQY
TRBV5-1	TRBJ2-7	ASSLGGGDYEQY
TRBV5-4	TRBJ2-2	ASSLPGQNTGELF
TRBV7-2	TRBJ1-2	ASSLGASRYGYT
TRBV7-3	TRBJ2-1	ASSLGDRDNEQF
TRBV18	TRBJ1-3	ASSSGQGHSGNTIY
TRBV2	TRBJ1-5	ASSRDRGNQPQH
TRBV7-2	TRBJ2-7	ASSSGLYYEQY